This T cell receptor (beta chain) was obtained from a study of blood T cell repertoires in COVID-19. For the study at large: There were acute and convalescent COVID-19 samples, and they came from the United States, Italy and Spain. Sources were T cells, B-cell-depleted T cells, or PBMCs; the material itself was cDNA or gDNA.

As handled by the study authors: Quantification of nucleated cells was approximated via reference gene primer amplification. Assay used: immunoSEQ multiplex PCR; TCRdb lists only in-frame clones, some missing. D and trimming were read from the DNA, whereas the V and J calls and clone size are those reported in that table. The sample includes 120,000 or so clones, approximately 84% seen only once; the top ten take roughly 1.8%. The CDR3 has 15 amino acids. This sequence was found in a man between 65 and 85 years old with acute or convalescent COVID-19. The chain is built from TRBV21-1 and TRBJ1-6; the table's TRBD1 call for D was not verified on the DNA. TRBV21-1 is described as a pseudogene. The sample comprised peripheral blood. CDR3: CASSPRGRGQSPLHF. CDR3 nucleotide sequence: TGTGCCAGCAGCCCCAGGGGCAGGGGTCAATCACCCCTCCACTTT.